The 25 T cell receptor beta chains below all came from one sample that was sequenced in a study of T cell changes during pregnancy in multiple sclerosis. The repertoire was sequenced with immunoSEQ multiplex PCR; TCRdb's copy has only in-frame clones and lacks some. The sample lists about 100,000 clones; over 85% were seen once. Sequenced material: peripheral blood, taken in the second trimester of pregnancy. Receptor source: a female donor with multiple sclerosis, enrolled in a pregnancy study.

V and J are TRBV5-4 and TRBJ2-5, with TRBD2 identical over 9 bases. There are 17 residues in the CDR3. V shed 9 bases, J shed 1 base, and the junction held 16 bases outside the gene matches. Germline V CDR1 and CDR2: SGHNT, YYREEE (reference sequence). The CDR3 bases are TGTGCCATAAAAGGGGAGGCTAGCGGGGCCTTCCAAGAGACCCAGTACTTC. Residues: CAIKGEASGAFQETQYF.

CDR3 DNA: TGTGCCAGCAGGCTCCAGGGGAGCTCCTACAATGAGCAGTTCTTC. Translation: CASRLQGSSYNEQFF. The chain links TRBV27 to TRBJ2-1; possibly TRBD1 for D (6 bases). The V and J ends lost 6 bases and 0 bases respectively, with 12 bases between them. This CDR3 is 15 amino acids long. Germline CDR1 and CDR2: MNHEY and SMNVEV (reference sequence).

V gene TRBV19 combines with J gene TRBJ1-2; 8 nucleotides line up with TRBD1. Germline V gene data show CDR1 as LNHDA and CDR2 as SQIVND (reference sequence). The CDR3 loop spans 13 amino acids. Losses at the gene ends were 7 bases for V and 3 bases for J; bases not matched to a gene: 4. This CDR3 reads CASTKQGDYGYTF. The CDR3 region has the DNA TGTGCCAGTACCAAACAGGGGGACTATGGCTACACCTTC.

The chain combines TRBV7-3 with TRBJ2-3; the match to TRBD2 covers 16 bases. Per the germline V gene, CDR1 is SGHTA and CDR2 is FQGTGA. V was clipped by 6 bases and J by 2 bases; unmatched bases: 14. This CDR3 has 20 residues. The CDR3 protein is CASRIPDGTSGRGNTDTQYF. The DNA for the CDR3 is TGTGCCAGCAGGATTCCCGACGGGACTAGCGGGAGGGGAAACACAGATACGCAGTATTTT.

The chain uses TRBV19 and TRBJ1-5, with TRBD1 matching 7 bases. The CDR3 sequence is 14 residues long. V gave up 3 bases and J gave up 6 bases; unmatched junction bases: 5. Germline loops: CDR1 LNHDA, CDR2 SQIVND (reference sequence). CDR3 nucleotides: TGTGCCAGTAGTATTAGAGGGGGCGGTCAGCCCCAGCATTTT. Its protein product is CASSIRGGGQPQHF.

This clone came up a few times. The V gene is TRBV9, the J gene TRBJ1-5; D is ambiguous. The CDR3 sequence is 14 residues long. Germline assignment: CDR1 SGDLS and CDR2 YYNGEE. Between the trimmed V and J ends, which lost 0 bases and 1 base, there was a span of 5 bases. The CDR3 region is CASSVGASNQPQHF. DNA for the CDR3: TGTGCCAGCAGCGTAGGGGCAAGCAATCAGCCCCAGCATTTT. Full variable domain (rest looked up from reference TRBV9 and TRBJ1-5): DSGVTQTPKHLITATGQRVTLRCSPRSGDLSVYWYQQSLDQGLQFLIQYYNGEERAKGNILERFSAQQFPDLHSELNLSSLELGDSALYFCASSVGASNQPQHFGDGTRLSIL.

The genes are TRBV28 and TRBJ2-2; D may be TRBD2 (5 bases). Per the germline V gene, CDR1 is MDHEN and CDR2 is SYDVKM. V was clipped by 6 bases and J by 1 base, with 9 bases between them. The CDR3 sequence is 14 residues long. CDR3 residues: CASRARGNTGELFF. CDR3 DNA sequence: TGTGCCAGCAGGGCCCGGGGGAACACCGGGGAGCTGTTTTTT. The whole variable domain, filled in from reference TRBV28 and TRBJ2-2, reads DVKVTQSSRYLVKRTGEKVFLECVQDMDHENMFWYRQDPGLGLRLIYFSYDVKMKEKGDIPEGYSVSREKKERFSLILESASTNQTSMYLCASRARGNTGELFFGEGSRLTVL.

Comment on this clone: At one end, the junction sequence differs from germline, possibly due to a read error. CDR3 coding DNA: TGTGCCAGCAGTTTCTCCGGACTAGCGGGACGAGGGGTCTTC. Protein product: CASSFSGLAGRGVF. The rearrangement joins TRBV28 to TRBJ2-1, with TRBD2 matching over 12 bases. The CDR3 has 14 residues. Germline V gene data show CDR1 as MDHEN and CDR2 as SYDVKM.

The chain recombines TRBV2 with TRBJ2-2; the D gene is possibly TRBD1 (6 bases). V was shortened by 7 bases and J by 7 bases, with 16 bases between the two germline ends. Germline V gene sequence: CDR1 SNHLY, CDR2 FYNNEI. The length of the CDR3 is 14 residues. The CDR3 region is CASITQGGDGELFF. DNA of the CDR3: TGTGCCAGCATAACACAGGGTGGAGACGGGGAGCTGTTTTTT.

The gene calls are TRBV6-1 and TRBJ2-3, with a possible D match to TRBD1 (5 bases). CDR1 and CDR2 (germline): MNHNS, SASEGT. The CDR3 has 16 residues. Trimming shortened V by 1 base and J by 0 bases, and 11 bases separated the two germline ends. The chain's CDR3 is CASSEGGRASTDTQYF. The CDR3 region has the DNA TGTGCCAGCAGTGAAGGTGGCAGGGCTAGCACAGATACGCAGTATTTT.

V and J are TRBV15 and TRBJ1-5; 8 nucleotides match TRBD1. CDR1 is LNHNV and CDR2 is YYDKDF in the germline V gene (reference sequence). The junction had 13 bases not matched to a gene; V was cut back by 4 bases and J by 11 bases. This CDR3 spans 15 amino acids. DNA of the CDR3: TGTGCCACCAGCATAGACAGGGGCCGCGGGGGGGCCCAGCATTTT. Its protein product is CATSIDRGRGGAQHF.

This CDR3 reads CASSPGTSGTGGKQFF. CDR3 sequence (DNA): TGTGCCAGCAGCCCGGGGACTAGCGGGACTGGAGGGAAACAGTTCTTC. This chain connects TRBV7-9 to TRBJ2-1; 13 bases line up with TRBD2. The CDR3 runs 16 residues. V dropped 5 bases and J dropped 13; count of bases not matched to a gene: 14. Germline values: CDR1 SEHNR, CDR2 FQNEAQ (reference sequence).

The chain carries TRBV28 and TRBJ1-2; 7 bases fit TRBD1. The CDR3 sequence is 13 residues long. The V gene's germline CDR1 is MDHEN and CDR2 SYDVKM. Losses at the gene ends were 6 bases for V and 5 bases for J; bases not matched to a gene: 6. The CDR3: CASRWQGVYGYTF. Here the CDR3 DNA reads TGTGCCAGCAGGTGGCAGGGGGTTTATGGCTACACCTTC.

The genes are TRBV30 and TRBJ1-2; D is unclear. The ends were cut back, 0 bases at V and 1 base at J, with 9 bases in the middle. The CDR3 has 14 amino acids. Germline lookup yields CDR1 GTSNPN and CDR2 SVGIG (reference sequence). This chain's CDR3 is CAWSVGGLNYGYTF. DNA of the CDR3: TGTGCCTGGAGTGTAGGAGGCCTTAACTATGGCTACACCTTC.

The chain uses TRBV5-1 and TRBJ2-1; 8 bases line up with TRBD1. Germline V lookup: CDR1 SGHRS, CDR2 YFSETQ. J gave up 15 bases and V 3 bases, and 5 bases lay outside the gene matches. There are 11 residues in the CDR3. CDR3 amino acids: CASSSGQGRFF. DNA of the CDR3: TGCGCCAGCAGCTCCGGACAGGGAAGGTTCTTC.

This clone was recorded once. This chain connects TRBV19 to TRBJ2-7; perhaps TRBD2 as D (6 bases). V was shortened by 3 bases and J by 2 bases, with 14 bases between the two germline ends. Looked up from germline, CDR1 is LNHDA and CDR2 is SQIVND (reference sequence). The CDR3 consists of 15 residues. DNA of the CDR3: TGTGCCAGTAGTATCTCCGGGGAGGCACCCTACGAGCAGTACTTC. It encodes CASSISGEAPYEQYF.

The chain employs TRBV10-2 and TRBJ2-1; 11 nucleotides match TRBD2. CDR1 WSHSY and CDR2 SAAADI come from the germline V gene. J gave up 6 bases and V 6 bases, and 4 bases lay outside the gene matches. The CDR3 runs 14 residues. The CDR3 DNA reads TGCGCCAGCAGACTAGCGGGAGTTGTCAATGAGCAGTTCTTC. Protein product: CASRLAGVVNEQFF.

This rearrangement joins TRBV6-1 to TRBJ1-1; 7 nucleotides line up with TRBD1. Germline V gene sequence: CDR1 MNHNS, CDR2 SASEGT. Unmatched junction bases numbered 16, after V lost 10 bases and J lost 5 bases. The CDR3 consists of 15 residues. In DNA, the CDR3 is TGTGCCACCGTGGCGACCTGGACAGGCGGGACTGAAGCTTTCTTT. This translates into CATVATWTGGTEAFF.

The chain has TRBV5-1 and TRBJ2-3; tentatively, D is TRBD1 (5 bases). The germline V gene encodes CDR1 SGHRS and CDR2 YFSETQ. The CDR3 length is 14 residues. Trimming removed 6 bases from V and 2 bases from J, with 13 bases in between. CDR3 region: CASTDSASTDTQYF. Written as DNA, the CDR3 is TGCGCCAGCACTGACAGTGCCTCCACAGATACGCAGTATTTT.

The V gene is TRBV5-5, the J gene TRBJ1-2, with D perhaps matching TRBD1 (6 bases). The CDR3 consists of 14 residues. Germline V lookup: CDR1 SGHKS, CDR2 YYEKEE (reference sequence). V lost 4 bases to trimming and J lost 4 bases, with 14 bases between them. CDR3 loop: CASSLGGASYGYTF. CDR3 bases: TGTGCCAGCAGCCTCGGGGGGGCAAGCTATGGCTACACCTTC.

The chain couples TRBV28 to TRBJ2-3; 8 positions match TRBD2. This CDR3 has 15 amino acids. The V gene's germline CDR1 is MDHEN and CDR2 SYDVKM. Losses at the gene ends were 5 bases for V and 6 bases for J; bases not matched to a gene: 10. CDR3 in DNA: TGTGCCAGCAGTACCACGGGGGGGCCGTCGGATACGCAGTATTTT. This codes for CASSTTGGPSDTQYF. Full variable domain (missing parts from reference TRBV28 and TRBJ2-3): DVKVTQSSRYLVKRTGEKVFLECVQDMDHENMFWYRQDPGLGLRLIYFSYDVKMKEKGDIPEGYSVSREKKERFSLILESASTNQTSMYLCASSTTGGPSDTQYFGPGTRLTVL.

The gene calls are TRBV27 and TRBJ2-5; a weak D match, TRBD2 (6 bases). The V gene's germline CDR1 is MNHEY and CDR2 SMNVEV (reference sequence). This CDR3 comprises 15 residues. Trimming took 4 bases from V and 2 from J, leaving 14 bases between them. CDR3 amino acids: CASSWQGGFQETQYF. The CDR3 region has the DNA TGTGCCAGCAGTTGGCAGGGAGGTTTTCAAGAGACCCAGTACTTC.

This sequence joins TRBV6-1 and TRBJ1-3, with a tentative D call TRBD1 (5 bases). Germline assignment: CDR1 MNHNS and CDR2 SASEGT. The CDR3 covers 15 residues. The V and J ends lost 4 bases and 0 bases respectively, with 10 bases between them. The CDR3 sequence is CASSGDWSSGNTIYF. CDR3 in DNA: TGTGCCAGCAGTGGGGACTGGAGCTCTGGAAACACCATATATTTT.

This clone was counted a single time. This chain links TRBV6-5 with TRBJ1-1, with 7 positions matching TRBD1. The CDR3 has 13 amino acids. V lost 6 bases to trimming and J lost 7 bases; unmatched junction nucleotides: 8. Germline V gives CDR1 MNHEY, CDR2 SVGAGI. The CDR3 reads CASRQRQGYEAFF. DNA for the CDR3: TGTGCCAGCAGACAGCGACAGGGATATGAAGCTTTCTTT.

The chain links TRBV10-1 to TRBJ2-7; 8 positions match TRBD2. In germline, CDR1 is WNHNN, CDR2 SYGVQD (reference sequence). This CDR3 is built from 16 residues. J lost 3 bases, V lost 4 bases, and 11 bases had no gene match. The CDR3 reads CASSASGTRGNYEQYF. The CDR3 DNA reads TGCGCCAGCAGTGCCTCCGGGACTAGGGGAAACTACGAGCAGTACTTC.